This TCR beta chain was sequenced for a study of shared clonotypes between healthy human individuals. Study summary: The people who gave samples were a couple of women and a few men aged 18 to 49.

The naive CD8 fraction comprised CD45RO-negative cells positively selected for CCR7 and excluded terminally differentiated effector memory CD45RA+ cells. This CDR3 has 13 residues. Germline V lookup: CDR1 LGHNA, CDR2 YNFKEQ. Trimming stripped 8 bases from V and 7 bases from J, with 15 bases between. The method was immunoSEQ multiplex PCR; TCRdb's version includes in-frame clones alone and lacks a portion of them. The sample contains some 2,100,000 clones, 85% to 95% of which appear only once. This rearrangement joins TRBV4-2 to TRBJ2-1; perhaps D is TRBD1 or TRBD2 (7 bases each). Sample: naive CD8+ T cells from PBMCs. This clonotype originated in a man younger than 35 in good health. Some clones in this sample may be carry-over from other donors' samples. The CDR3 nucleotides read TGTGCCAGCCAGGGGGGAGGGATAAATGAGCAGTTCTTC. Its translation is CASQGGGINEQFF.